These 15 T cell receptor beta chains came from one sample sequenced in a study of T cells expressing NK-cell markers (dated by TCRdb to 2020 to 2021). The method was 5' RACE. TCRdb names Illumina HiSeq 2000 as the instrument used. TCRdb reprocessed the raw reads; every CDR3 protein sequence is a single record, and DNA is not supplied. Per the sample table, the count is around 470,000 distinct CDR3 sequences. The ten largest make up under 1.5% of the sample. Sequenced input: blood T cells: a sorted CD56 or NKG2C T cell subset, CD4+ or CD8+ T cells, or bulk PBMC T cells (not recorded which). The receptor source for this set is a woman aged 50 to 60 in good health. Donor details come from another sample of the same person, matched by shared clones.

J is TRBJ1-2 and V is TRBV24-1; TCRdb lists TRBD1, though no DNA is available to test this call. Germline V CDR1 and CDR2: KGHDR, SFDVKD. The CDR3 totals 13 residues. The CDR3 region is CATSDLQGAGYTF.

The chain recombines TRBV12-3 or TRBV12-4 with TRBJ2-3; TCRdb's D call, TRBD1, is unchecked because there is no DNA. The CDR3 is made up of 15 amino acids. The CDR3 reads CASSLGTGGGDTQYF.

The rearrangement uses TRBV5-1 and TRBJ1-2; absent DNA, TCRdb's TRBD1 call cannot be checked. The V gene's germline CDR1 is SGHRS and CDR2 YFSETQ. The CDR3 runs 13 residues. The CDR3 protein is CASKDRESGGYTF.

The chain combines TRBV9 with TRBJ2-1; TCRdb proposes TRBD2, but this gene call is untestable without DNA. CDR3 size: 19 residues. Germline CDR1 reads SGDLS; CDR2 reads YYNGEE. Here the CDR3 reads CASSVDPAGGPIRGNEQFF. Based on the CDR3 plus reference TRBV9 and TRBJ2-1, the full variable domain is DSGVTQTPKHLITATGQRVTLRCSPRSGDLSVYWYQQSLDQGLQFLIQYYNGEERAKGNILERFSAQQFPDLHSELNLSSLELGDSALYFCASSVDPAGGPIRGNEQFFGPGTRLTVL.

The V gene is TRBV12-3 or TRBV12-4, the J gene TRBJ1-5; absent DNA, TCRdb's TRBD1 call cannot be checked. This CDR3 spans 16 amino acids. The CDR3 loop reads CASSFLGTGGGQPQHF.

This sequence joins TRBV2 and TRBJ2-7; TCRdb picks TRBD2, but there is no DNA to check that call. There are 14 residues in the CDR3. Looked up from germline, CDR1 is SNHLY and CDR2 is FYNNEI. The CDR3 reads CASRGTSGYYEQYF.

The rearrangement uses TRBV6-4 and TRBJ1-6. The CDR3 runs to 13 residues. Germline V gives CDR1 MRHNA, CDR2 SNTAGT. The CDR3 sequence is CASSKEEDSPLHF.

This chain links TRBV5-1 with TRBJ1-2. This CDR3 is 14 amino acids long. CDR1 and CDR2 from the germline V gene are SGHRS and YFSETQ. The CDR3 sequence is CASSPNTANYGYTF.

V is TRBV11-3 and J is TRBJ2-3; lacking DNA, the TRBD2 call made by TCRdb goes unchecked. The germline V gene encodes CDR1 SGHNT and CDR2 YENEEA. The CDR3 has 15 residues. CDR3 protein: CASSTRVSYPDTQYF. The whole variable domain, filled in from reference TRBV11-3 and TRBJ2-3, reads EAGVVQSPRYKIIEKKQPVAFWCNPISGHNTLYWYLQNLGQGPELLIRYENEEAVDDSQLPKDRFSAERLKGVDSTLKIQPAELGDSAVYLCASSTRVSYPDTQYFGPGTRLTVL.

The CDR3: CASSTGRRVGNTEAFF. The rearrangement uses TRBV5-1 and TRBJ1-1. The germline V gene encodes CDR1 SGHRS and CDR2 YFSETQ. There are 16 residues in the CDR3.

CDR3 in amino acids: CASSPRLPTSSEQFF. The chain combines TRBV18 with TRBJ2-1. In germline, CDR1 is KGHSH, CDR2 LQKENI. The CDR3 has 15 amino acids.

The rearrangement joins TRBV5-1 to TRBJ2-2; with no DNA, the TCRdb D assignment of TRBD2 cannot be verified. Germline CDR1 SGHRS, CDR2 YFSETQ. The CDR3 covers 19 residues. CDR3: CASSLEVRRALVEPGELFF.

The V and J genes are TRBV11-3 and TRBJ1-1; TCRdb picks TRBD1, but there is no DNA to check that call. Germline V gives CDR1 SGHNT, CDR2 YENEEA. This CDR3 has 17 residues. CDR3 region: CASSLDRWGQVHTEAFF. The full variable domain, rest sourced from reference TRBV11-3 and TRBJ1-1, is EAGVVQSPRYKIIEKKQPVAFWCNPISGHNTLYWYLQNLGQGPELLIRYENEEAVDDSQLPKDRFSAERLKGVDSTLKIQPAELGDSAVYLCASSLDRWGQVHTEAFFGQGTRLTVV.

V gene TRBV12-3 or TRBV12-4 combines with J gene TRBJ2-3; TCRdb returns TRBD1, unconfirmable since there is no DNA. The CDR3 runs to 15 residues. CDR3 amino acids: CASSLYGTFTDTQYF.

CDR3 protein: CASGTAGTGELFF. V usage is TRBV6-6 and J usage is TRBJ2-2; there is no DNA to check the TCRdb D call of TRBD1. CDR3 length: 13 residues. Germline CDR1 MNHNY, CDR2 SVGAGI (reference sequence).